This T cell receptor (beta chain) emerged from a study of blood T cell repertoires in COVID-19. Per the germline V gene, CDR1 is SGHVS and CDR2 is FQNEAQ. Trimming cost V 3 bases and J 3 bases, with 6 bases left between them. This CDR3 has 14 amino acids. The assay was immunoSEQ multiplex PCR, and TCRdb's table has in-frame clones only and misses some. The table includes roughly 100,000 clones, 91% detected once. Sequencing was carried out using peripheral blood. This sequence joins TRBV7-8 and TRBJ1-6, with D hard to call. This sequence originates from a man aged 18 to 35 with acute or convalescent COVID-19. The CDR3 loop reads CASSFDNYNSPLHF. The CDR3 nucleotides read TGTGCCAGCAGCTTTGACAACTATAATTCACCCCTCCACTTT.